The rows below give T cell receptor beta chains drawn from one sample of a study of CD8+CD57+ T cells in acquired aplastic anemia. One entry per CDR3 protein results from TCRdb running MiXCR on the reads. The sample lists 160,000 or so distinct CDR3 sequences, around 43% occurring once. The sequenced sample consisted of sorted CD4+, CD8+, or CD8+CD57+ T cells (not recorded which) from PBMCs. The receptors come from a human donor with aplastic anemia. CDR3s include the opening cysteine and the closing phenylalanine or tryptophan. Fields, in order: J gene, D gene, V gene, CDR3 length, clone size, CDR3 protein, CDR3 DNA. The D gene is left open where the match is weak. Size is stated for part of the rows, as once, few or many counts, or as a class when the clone is expanded.

TRBJ1-6 | TRBD1 | TRBV12-3/TRBV12-4 | 13 | - | CASSAGQGSPLHF | TGTGCCAGCAGCGCAGGACAGGGATCACCCCTCCACTTT
TRBJ1-1 | - | TRBV10-3 | 14 | few | CASRNQGSNTEAFF | TGTGCCAGCAGAAATCAGGGTTCGAACACTGAAGCTTTCTTT
TRBJ2-5 | - | TRBV5-5 | 13 | - | CASFPPGLETQYF | TGTGCCAGCTTCCCACCCGGGTTGGAGACCCAGTACTTC
TRBJ1-4 | - | TRBV20-1 | 12 | many | CSARDAREKLFF | TGCAGTGCTAGAGATGCGAGGGAAAAACTGTTTTTT
TRBJ1-4 | TRBD1 | TRBV29-1 | 15 | - | CSVGVQGQGAEKLSF | TGCAGCGTTGGTGTACAGGGACAGGGGGCCGAGAAACTGTCTTTT
TRBJ1-6 | TRBD1 | TRBV20-1 | 16 | - | CSASSLQGADNSPLHF | TGCAGTGCTAGCAGTCTACAGGGGGCGGATAATTCACCCCTCCACTTT
TRBJ1-1 | - | TRBV29-1 | 13 | - | CSVEGQTNTEAFF | TGCAGCGTTGAGGGGCAGACGAACACTGAAGCTTTCTTT
TRBJ2-5 | TRBD2 | TRBV3-1 | 13 | many | CASSQAGGRTQYF | TGTGCCAGCAGCCAAGCCGGCGGGAGGACCCAGTACTTC
TRBJ1-1 | - | TRBV24-1 | 14 | - | CATSLGGRNTEAFF | TGTGCCACCAGTCTGGGGGGTAGGAACACTGAAGCTTTCTTT
TRBJ2-2 | TRBD1 | TRBV30 | 15 | few | CAWRYRDRDTGELFF | TGTGCCTGGAGGTATCGGGACAGGGACACCGGGGAGCTGTTTTTT
TRBJ1-5 | - | TRBV19 | 15 | - | CASTLGEYSNQPQHF | TGTGCCAGTACCTTAGGGGAATATAGCAATCAGCCCCAGCATTTT
TRBJ2-2 | - | TRBV20-1 | 13 | many | CSASGPNTGELFF | TGCAGTGCTAGTGGTCCGAACACCGGGGAGCTGTTTTTT
TRBJ1-1 | - | TRBV5-1 | 13 | many | CASSLVPASEAFF | TGCGCCAGCAGCTTGGTCCCGGCATCTGAAGCTTTCTTT
TRBJ1-1 | TRBD1 | TRBV19 | 14 | - | CASSTQTGRTEAFF | TGTGCCAGTAGTACCCAGACAGGGCGGACTGAAGCTTTCTTT
TRBJ1-2 | TRBD1 | TRBV20-1 | 15 | - | CSARDQAGGVYGYTF | TGCAGTGCTAGAGATCAGGCAGGGGGCGTTTATGGCTACACCTTC
TRBJ1-5 | - | TRBV2 | 14 | many | CASSEARVNQPQHF | TGTGCCAGCAGTGAAGCGAGAGTAAATCAGCCCCAGCATTTT
TRBJ2-7 | - | TRBV9 | 13 | many | CASSVAVVGEQYF | TGTGCCAGCAGCGTAGCGGTGGTTGGGGAGCAGTACTTC
TRBJ2-7 | - | TRBV2 | 13 | few | CASSDWHSYEQYF | TGTGCCAGCAGTGATTGGCACTCCTACGAGCAGTACTTC
TRBJ2-1 | - | TRBV20-1 | 13 | - | CSASPGGINEQFF | TGCAGTGCTAGTCCAGGGGGGATCAATGAGCAGTTCTTC
TRBJ1-2 | TRBD1 | TRBV10-3 | 16 | - | CASSFTGTGAYHGYTF | TGTGCCAGCAGCTTTACCGGGACAGGGGCCTATCATGGCTACACCTTC
TRBJ1-6 | TRBD1 | TRBV24-1 | 15 | many | CATSEGQGAGSPLHF | TGTGCCACCAGTGAGGGACAGGGGGCCGGTTCACCCCTCCACTTT
TRBJ2-5 | - | TRBV6-2/TRBV6-3 | 12 | many | CASSGQLETQYF | TGTGCCAGCAGTGGGCAATTGGAGACCCAGTACTTC
TRBJ2-3 | TRBD2 | TRBV6-2/TRBV6-3 | 17 | - | CASSWRGSHRGTDTQYF | TGTGCCAGCAGTTGGCGGGGGTCCCATCGGGGCACAGATACGCAGTACTTT
TRBJ1-5 | - | TRBV30 | 15 | many | CAWSSRGMGNQPQHF | TGTGCCTGGAGCTCCCGAGGTATGGGCAATCAGCCCCAGCATTTT
TRBJ2-4 | - | TRBV7-9 | 13 | - | CASNVEAKNIQYF | TGTGCCAGCAATGTCGAAGCCAAAAACATTCAGTACTTC
TRBJ2-7 | - | TRBV15 | 15 | - | CATSRDSGRAYEQYF | TGTGCCACCAGCAGAGATTCCGGGAGAGCCTACGAGCAGTACTTC
TRBJ1-4 | - | TRBV9 | 14 | few | CASSAQITNEKLFF | TGTGCCAGCAGCGCACAGATAACTAATGAAAAACTGTTTTTT
TRBJ1-2 | - | TRBV25-1 | 16 | - | CASSEFGLGPSSGYTF | TGTGCCAGCAGTGAATTCGGCCTAGGGCCGTCTTCTGGCTACACCTTC
TRBJ1-2 | - | TRBV11-3 | 13 | many | CASSASANYGYTF | TGTGCCAGCAGCGCGTCAGCTAACTATGGCTACACCTTC
TRBJ1-1 | - | TRBV7-2 | 14 | many | CASSLAVFDTEAFF | TGTGCCAGCAGCTTAGCGGTTTTCGACACTGAAGCTTTCTTT
TRBJ1-1 | TRBD1 | TRBV19 | 14 | - | CASSAGTGASEAFF | TGTGCCAGTAGTGCCGGGACAGGGGCGAGTGAAGCTTTCTTT
TRBJ1-4 | - | TRBV2 | 15 | - | CATHKGSSTNEKLFF | TGTGCCACCCATAAGGGATCTTCAACTAATGAAAAACTGTTTTTT
TRBJ2-1 | TRBD2 | TRBV6-1 | 14 | many | CASSRLADVNEQFF | TGTGCCAGCAGCCGACTAGCGGACGTCAATGAGCAGTTCTTC
TRBJ1-4 | - | TRBV12-3/TRBV12-4 | 12 | many | CASSSRQEKLFF | TGTGCCAGCAGTTCGCGACAGGAAAAACTGTTTTTT
TRBJ2-3 | TRBD2 | TRBV2 | 15 | many | CASSDVGRGTDTQYF | TGTGCCAGCAGTGACGTGGGGAGGGGCACAGATACGCAGTATTTT
TRBJ1-1 | - | TRBV6-2/TRBV6-3 | 16 | - | CASIIRGRAGNTEAFF | TGTGCCAGCATCATACGGGGAAGGGCGGGGAACACTGAAGCTTTCTTT
TRBJ2-1 | - | TRBV15 | 16 | - | CATSLRTTGLQSEQFF | TGTGCCACCAGCCTGCGTACTACTGGCCTACAAAGTGAGCAGTTCTTC
TRBJ2-7 | - | TRBV7-8 | 11 | - | CATSGQYEQYF | TGTGCCACCTCCGGACAGTACGAGCAGTACTTC
TRBJ2-7 | - | TRBV10-3 | 12 | - | CAISESTYEQYF | TGTGCCATCAGTGAGTCGACCTACGAGCAGTACTTC
TRBJ2-1 | - | TRBV11-1 | 16 | many | CASSSGPILGNNEQFF | TGTGCCAGCAGCTCTGGACCAATCCTAGGGAACAATGAGCAGTTCTTC
TRBJ1-3 | - | TRBV12-3/TRBV12-4 | 15 | many | CASSHSSGSGNTIYF | TGTGCCAGCAGCCACTCCTCGGGTTCCGGAAACACCATATATTTT